A selection of T cell receptor beta chains follows, all from one sample in a study of shared clonotypes between healthy human individuals. TCRdb's copy holds only in-frame clones and misses some; the assay was immunoSEQ multiplex PCR. The repertoire holds around 2.5 million clones, with roughly 93% as singletons. The sequenced material came from naive CD4+ T cells from PBMCs. These TCRs come from a man aged 18 to 29 in good health. Some clones in this sample may be carry-over from other donors' samples. Each CDR3 is given with its conserved first and last residue. D genes are given only for firm matches. Clone sizes are given selectively: once, few, many, or a class where the clone is expanded.

V gene	J gene	D gene	clone size	CDR3 protein	CDR3 DNA
TRBV28	TRBJ2-7	TRBD1	NA	CASSFTGTGGYEQYF	TGTGCCAGCAGTTTTACCGGGACAGGGGGTTACGAGCAGTACTTC
TRBV19	TRBJ1-5	NA	once	CASSYGDGSNQPQHF	TGTGCCAGTAGTTACGGGGACGGTAGCAATCAGCCCCAGCATTTT
TRBV18	TRBJ2-3	NA	NA	CASSGQEGDTQYF	TGTGCCAGCTCAGGTCAAGAGGGAGATACGCAGTATTTT
TRBV10-1	TRBJ2-3	TRBD2	once	CASSYGGSQDTQYF	TGCGCCAGCAGTTACGGCGGGAGTCAAGATACGCAGTATTTT
TRBV7-2	TRBJ2-5	NA	NA	CASSTNRVSETQYF	TGTGCCAGCAGCACCAACAGGGTGTCGGAGACCCAGTACTTC
TRBV5-1	TRBJ2-7	TRBD2	once	CASSEPSGPSYEQYF	TGCGCCAGCAGCGAGCCTAGCGGGCCCTCCTACGAGCAGTACTTC
TRBV7-2	TRBJ2-3	NA	NA	CASSLSNPSTDTQYF	TGTGCCAGCAGCTTAAGCAACCCTAGCACAGATACGCAGTATTTT
TRBV11-2	TRBJ2-7	NA	once	CASSLEGPYEQYF	TGTGCCAGCAGCTTAGAAGGCCCCTACGAGCAGTACTTC
TRBV27	TRBJ2-5	TRBD2	NA	CASSFGLAGGQETQYF	TGTGCCAGCAGTTTCGGACTAGCGGGAGGCCAAGAGACCCAGTACTTC
TRBV9	TRBJ2-1	TRBD2	NA	CASSVQGSGAYNEQFF	TGTGCCAGCAGCGTACAGGGTAGCGGGGCTTACAATGAGCAGTTCTTC
TRBV19	TRBJ2-1	TRBD1	NA	CASSISQGNLNEQFF	TGTGCCAGTAGTATATCACAGGGGAACCTCAATGAGCAGTTCTTC
TRBV5-1	TRBJ2-7	NA	NA	CASSFLEGGSYEQYF	TGCGCCAGCAGCTTCTTGGAGGGCGGCTCCTACGAGCAGTACTTC
TRBV7-9	TRBJ2-5	NA	NA	CASSRGETQYF	TGTGCCAGCAGCAGAGGGGAGACCCAGTACTTC
TRBV2	TRBJ1-4	NA	NA	CASSEGVRAKGEKLFF	TGTGCCAGCAGTGAAGGGGTGAGAGCTAAAGGTGAAAAACTGTTTTTT
TRBV20-1	TRBJ1-2	NA	NA	CSASPVNGYTF	TGCAGTGCTAGCCCAGTGAATGGCTACACCTTC
TRBV7-3	TRBJ2-5	NA	NA	CASSHLRKTQYF	TGTGCCAGCAGCCACCTGCGAAAGACCCAGTACTTC
TRBV5-4	TRBJ1-4	NA	NA	CASSLAGTRNEKLFF	TGTGCCAGCAGCCTAGCCGGGACACGGAATGAAAAACTGTTTTTT
TRBV11-2	TRBJ1-1	NA	few	CATRTQGNTEAFF	TGTGCCACCCGAACACAGGGGAACACTGAAGCTTTCTTT
TRBV11-2	TRBJ2-7	NA	NA	CASSLTNTYEQYF	TGTGCCAGCAGCTTAACCAACACCTACGAGCAGTACTTC
TRBV7-2	TRBJ1-1	NA	NA	CASSLGHRDSFF	TGTGCCAGCAGCTTGGGACACCGTGATTCTTTCTTT
TRBV19	TRBJ2-7	TRBD2	NA	CASRGWTSGTYEQYF	TGTGCCAGTAGGGGGTGGACTAGCGGGACCTACGAGCAGTACTTC
TRBV2	TRBJ2-1	TRBD2	NA	CASSMVLAGYNEQFF	TGTGCCAGCTCCATGGTTCTAGCGGGCTACAATGAGCAGTTCTTC
TRBV7-6	TRBJ2-5	NA	NA	CASSTRRASGIETQYF	TGTGCCAGCAGCACTCGTAGAGCTTCTGGAATCGAGACCCAGTACTTC
TRBV6-6	TRBJ2-1	TRBD2	NA	CASSRSGRSQGREQFF	TGTGCCAGCAGTCGTAGCGGGAGGTCTCAAGGTCGGGAGCAGTTCTTC
TRBV5-1	TRBJ2-5	NA	NA	CASSLVGGEPETQYF	TGCGCCAGCAGCTTGGTTGGTGGAGAACCGGAGACCCAGTACTTC
TRBV4-1	TRBJ2-1	NA	NA	CAKVRSHEQFF	TGCGCCAAAGTGAGGTCCCACGAGCAGTTCTTC
TRBV28	TRBJ2-7	NA	NA	CASSLGGIPRYEQYF	TGTGCCAGCAGTTTAGGCGGTATCCCGCGTTACGAGCAGTACTTC
TRBV4-1	TRBJ1-2	NA	NA	CASSQPAQGNYGYTF	TGCGCCAGCAGCCAACCCGCACAGGGAAACTATGGCTACACCTTC